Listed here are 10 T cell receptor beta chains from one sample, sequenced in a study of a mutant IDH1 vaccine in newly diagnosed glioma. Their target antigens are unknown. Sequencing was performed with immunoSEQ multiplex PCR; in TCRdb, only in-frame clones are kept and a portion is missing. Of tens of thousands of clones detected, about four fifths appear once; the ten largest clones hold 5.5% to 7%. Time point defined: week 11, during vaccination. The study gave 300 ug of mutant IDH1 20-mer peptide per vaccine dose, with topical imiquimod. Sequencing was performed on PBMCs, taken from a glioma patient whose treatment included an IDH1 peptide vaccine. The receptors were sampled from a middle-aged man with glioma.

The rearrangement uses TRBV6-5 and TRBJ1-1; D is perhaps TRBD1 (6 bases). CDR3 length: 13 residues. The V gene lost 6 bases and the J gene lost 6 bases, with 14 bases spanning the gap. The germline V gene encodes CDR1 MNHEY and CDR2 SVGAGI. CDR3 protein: CASSEPHRAEAFF. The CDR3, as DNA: TGTGCCAGCAGCGAACCCCACAGGGCTGAAGCTTTCTTT.

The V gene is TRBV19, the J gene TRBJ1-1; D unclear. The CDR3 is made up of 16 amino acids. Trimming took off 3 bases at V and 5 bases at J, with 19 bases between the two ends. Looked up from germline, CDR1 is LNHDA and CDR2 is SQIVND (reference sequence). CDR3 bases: TGTGCCAGTAGTATGCTCGGCTCCAATCCCACTACTGAAGCTTTCTTT. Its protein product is CASSMLGSNPTTEAFF.

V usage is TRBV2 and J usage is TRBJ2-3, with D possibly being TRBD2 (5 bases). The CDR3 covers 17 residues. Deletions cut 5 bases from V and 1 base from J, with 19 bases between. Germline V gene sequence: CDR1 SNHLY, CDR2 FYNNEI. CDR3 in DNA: TGTGCCAGCAGTTTAGCAGGCGGGTCCCTAGGCACAGATACGCAGTATTTT. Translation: CASSLAGGSLGTDTQYF. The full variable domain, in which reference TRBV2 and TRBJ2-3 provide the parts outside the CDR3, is EPEVTQTPSHQVTQMGQEVILRCVPISNHLYFYWYRQILGQKVEFLVSFYNNEISEKSEIFDDQFSVERPDGSNFTLKIRSTKLEDSAMYFCASSLAGGSLGTDTQYFGPGTRLTVL.

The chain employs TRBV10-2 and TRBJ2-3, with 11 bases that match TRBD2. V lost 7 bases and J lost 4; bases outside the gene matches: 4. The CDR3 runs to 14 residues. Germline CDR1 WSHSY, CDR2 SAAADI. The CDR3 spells CASNPSGGPDTQYF. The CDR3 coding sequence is TGCGCCAGCAACCCTAGCGGGGGGCCAGATACGCAGTATTTT.

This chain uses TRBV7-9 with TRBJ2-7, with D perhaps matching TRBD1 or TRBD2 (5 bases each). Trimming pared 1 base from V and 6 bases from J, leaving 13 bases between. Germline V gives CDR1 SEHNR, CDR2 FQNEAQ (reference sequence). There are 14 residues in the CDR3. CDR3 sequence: CASSLGGNTIEQYF. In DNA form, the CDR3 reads TGTGCCAGCAGCTTAGGGGGGAACACCATCGAGCAGTACTTC. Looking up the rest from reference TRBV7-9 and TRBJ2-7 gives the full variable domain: DTGVSQNPRHKITKRGQNVTFRCDPISEHNRLYWYRQTLGQGPEFLTYFQNEAQLEKSRLLSDRFSAERPKGSFSTLEIQRTEQGDSAMYLCASSLGGNTIEQYFGPGTRLTVT.

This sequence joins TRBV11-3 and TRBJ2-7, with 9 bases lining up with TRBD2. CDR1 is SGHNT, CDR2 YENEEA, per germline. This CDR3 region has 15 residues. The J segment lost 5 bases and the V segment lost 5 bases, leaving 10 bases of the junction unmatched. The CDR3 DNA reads TGTGCCAGCAGCACTTCCTCGGGACTAGCACACGAGCAGTACTTC. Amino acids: CASSTSSGLAHEQYF.

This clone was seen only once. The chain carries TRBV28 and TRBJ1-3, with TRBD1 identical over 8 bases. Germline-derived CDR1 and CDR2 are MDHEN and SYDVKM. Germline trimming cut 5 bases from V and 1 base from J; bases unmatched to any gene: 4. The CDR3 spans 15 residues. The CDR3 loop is CASSRTGKSGNTIYF. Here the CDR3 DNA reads TGTGCCAGCAGTCGGACAGGGAAGTCTGGAAACACCATATATTTT. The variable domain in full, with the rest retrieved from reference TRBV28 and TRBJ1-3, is DVKVTQSSRYLVKRTGEKVFLECVQDMDHENMFWYRQDPGLGLRLIYFSYDVKMKEKGDIPEGYSVSREKKERFSLILESASTNQTSMYLCASSRTGKSGNTIYFGEGSWLTVV.

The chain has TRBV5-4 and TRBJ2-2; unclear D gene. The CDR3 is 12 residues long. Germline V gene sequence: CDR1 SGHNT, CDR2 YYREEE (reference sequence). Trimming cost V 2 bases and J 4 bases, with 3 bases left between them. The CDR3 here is CASSLPTGELFF. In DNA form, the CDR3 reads TGTGCCAGCAGCTTACCCACCGGGGAGCTGTTTTTT. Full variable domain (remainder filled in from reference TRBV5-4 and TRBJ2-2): ETGVTQSPTHLIKTRGQQVTLRCSSQSGHNTVSWYQQALGQGPQFIFQYYREEENGRGNFPPRFSGLQFPNYSSELNVNALELDDSALYLCASSLPTGELFFGEGSRLTVL.

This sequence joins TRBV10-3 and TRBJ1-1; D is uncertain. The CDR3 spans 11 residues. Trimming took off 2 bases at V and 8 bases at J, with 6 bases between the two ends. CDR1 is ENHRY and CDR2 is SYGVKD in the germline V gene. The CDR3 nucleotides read TGTGCCATCAGTGAGGGTGAAGAAGCTTTCTTT. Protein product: CAISEGEEAFF.

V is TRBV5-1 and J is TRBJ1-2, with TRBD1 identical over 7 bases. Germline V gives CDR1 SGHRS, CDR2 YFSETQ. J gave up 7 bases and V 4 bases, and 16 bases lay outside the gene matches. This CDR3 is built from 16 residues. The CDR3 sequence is CASSRGDRQGNSGYTF. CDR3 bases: TGCGCCAGCAGCCGCGGGGATAGACAGGGCAATAGTGGCTACACCTTC.